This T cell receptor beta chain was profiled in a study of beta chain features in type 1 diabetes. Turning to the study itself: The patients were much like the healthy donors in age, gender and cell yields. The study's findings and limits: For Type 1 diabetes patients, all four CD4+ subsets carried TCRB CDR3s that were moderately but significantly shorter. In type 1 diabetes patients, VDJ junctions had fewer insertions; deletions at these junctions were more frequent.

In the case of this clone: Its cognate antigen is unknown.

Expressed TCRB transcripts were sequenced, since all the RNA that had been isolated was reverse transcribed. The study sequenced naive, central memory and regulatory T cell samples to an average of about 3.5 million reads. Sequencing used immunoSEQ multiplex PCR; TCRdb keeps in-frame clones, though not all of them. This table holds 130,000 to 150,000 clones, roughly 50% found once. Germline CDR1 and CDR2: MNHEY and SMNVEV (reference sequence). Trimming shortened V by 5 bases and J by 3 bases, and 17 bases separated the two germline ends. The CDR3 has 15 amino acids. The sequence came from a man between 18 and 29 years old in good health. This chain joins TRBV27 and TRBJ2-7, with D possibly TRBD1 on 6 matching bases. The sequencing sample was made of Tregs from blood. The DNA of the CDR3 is TGTGCCAGCAGTCTCTTGAGGGGGACCCTCTACGAGCAGTACTTC. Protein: CASSLLRGTLYEQYF.